This T cell receptor beta chain was captured in a study of Tregs in tolerant kidney transplant recipients. Study-wide results and caveats: Validation in larger populations is needed because few patients were studied.

Recipients received nonmyeloablative bone marrow transplants from related graft donors, with transient mixed chimerism. Germline values: CDR1 DFQATT, CDR2 SNEGSKA (reference sequence). The CDR3 loop spans 13 amino acids. Between the trimmed V and J ends, which lost 4 bases and 3 bases, there was a span of 13 bases. Sequencing used immunoSEQ multiplex PCR; TCRdb keeps in-frame clones, though not all of them. The table lists about 31,000 clones. With respect to this clone: Its cognate antigen is unknown. The read gets to within 3 residues of the CDR3 end, and the germline J gene fills in the rest.

The TCR originated in a human patient who received a combined kidney and bone marrow transplant. Part of the T cells may come from the graft donor. The chain has TRBV20-1 and TRBJ2-7, with D perhaps matching TRBD2 (6 bases). Specimen: CD4+ T cells from blood (PBMCs), collected 24 months after the transplant. CDR3 DNA (partial): TGCAGTGCTAAAACCGAGACTAGCTACGAG. This sequence encodes CSAKTETSYE. The full CDR3 protein reads CSAKTETSYEQYF.